The 28 T cell receptor beta chains below come from one sample, sequenced in a study of breast tumors, draining lymph nodes, adjacent tissues. Samples came from axillary lymph nodes draining the breast cancer. TCRdb re-derived calls from the multiplex PCR reads in MiXCR, one entry per CDR3 protein. The sample lists under 350,000 distinct CDR3 sequences, 30% occurring once. Specimen: axillary lymph node tissue. The receptor source for this set is a female donor with breast cancer. Some clones in this sample may be carry-over from other donors' samples.

This clonotype was counted between two and nine times. The chain employs TRBV30 and TRBJ1-4; 7 bases are a match to TRBD1. The CDR3 sequence is 14 residues long. The germline CDR1 and CDR2 sequences are GTSNPN and SVGIG (reference sequence). Trimming took 4 bases from V and 8 from J; bases not matched to a gene: 10. CDR3 region: CAWTTDRVSEKLFF. DNA of the CDR3: TGTGCCTGGACTACCGACAGGGTCAGCGAAAAACTGTTTTTT.

This clonotype was seen ten or more times. The rearrangement uses TRBV29-1 and TRBJ1-3; no clear D. The CDR3 consists of 13 residues. The germline V and J ends were trimmed by 2 bases and 2 bases, with 7 bases remaining between them. CDR1 is SQVTM and CDR2 is ANQGSEA in the germline V gene. CDR3 sequence (DNA): TGCAGCGTTGAACTGGGAACTGGAAACACCATATATTTT. Protein: CSVELGTGNTIYF.

On this clonotype: The CDR3 does not close with the conserved phenylalanine or tryptophan, likely indicating a read error. This chain joins TRBV12-3 or TRBV12-4 and TRBJ2-1; tentatively, D is TRBD2 (6 bases). The V end was cut by 3 bases, the J end by 7 bases, with 7 bases between. The CDR3 runs to 12 residues. Here the CDR3 DNA reads TGTGCCAGCAGTTTCCGGGGGAATGAGCAGTTCCTC. Protein product: CASSFRGNEQFL.

With respect to this clonotype: Possible read error: a much larger clone is one base away. The chain carries TRBV9 and TRBJ2-1, with D unresolved. The CDR3 consists of 13 residues. In germline, CDR1 is SGDLS, CDR2 YYNGEE. CDR3 nucleotides: TGTGCCAGCAGCGTAGGTCTGTTCAATGAGCAGTCCTTC. Its protein is CASSVGLFNEQSF.

In this sample, this clonotype turned up many times. This chain joins TRBV29-1 and TRBJ2-5; 9 positions agree with TRBD1. V trimming: 6 bases; J trimming: 5 bases; junction bases outside the gene matches: 19. The CDR3 is made up of 17 amino acids. CDR1 and CDR2 from the germline V gene are SQVTM and ANQGSEA. CDR3 in amino acids: CSVGDRAVVLTQETQYF. The DNA of the CDR3 is TGCAGCGTGGGGGACAGGGCAGTGGTGCTGACCCAGGAGACCCAGTACTTC.

This clonotype was detected many times. J is TRBJ2-7 and V is TRBV6-1, with 8 bases aligning to TRBD2. The CDR3 has 15 amino acids. Germline CDR1 and CDR2: MNHNS and SASEGT. Losses at the gene ends were 2 bases for V and 3 bases for J; bases not matched to a gene: 6. The CDR3 coding sequence is TGTGCCAGCAGTGAATCAGGCGGGAGGATCTACGAGCAGTACTTC. Protein product: CASSESGGRIYEQYF.

The sample holds many counts of this clonotype. V and J are TRBV9 and TRBJ2-1; the match to TRBD2 covers 10 bases. With V trimmed by 8 bases and J by 3 bases, 8 bases remained unmatched. The CDR3 is made up of 15 amino acids. Germline V CDR1 and CDR2: SGDLS, YYNGEE. The CDR3, as DNA: TGTGCCAGTACCTCTGGACTAGCGGACTACAATGAGCAGTTCTTC. It codes for CASTSGLADYNEQFF.

Many counts were recorded for this clonotype. This rearrangement joins TRBV6-5 to TRBJ2-7, with 9 bases identical to TRBD2. V lost 0 bases and J lost 0; bases outside the gene matches: 0. Germline V gene lookup returns CDR1 MNHEY and CDR2 SVGAGI. CDR3 length equals 15 residues. CDR3 coding DNA: TGTGCCAGCAGTTACTCTAGCGGGAGCTCCTACGAGCAGTACTTC. Amino acid sequence: CASSYSSGSSYEQYF.

In the case of this clonotype: Being one base from a much bigger clone, this may be a read error. CDR3 coding DNA: TGCAGTGCTAGATCTCTTTCGGCAGGAACAGCCTACGAGCAGTACTTC. It translates to CSARSLSAGTAYEQYF. V and J are TRBV20-1 and TRBJ2-7; no clear D. Trimming removed 2 bases at V and 2 bases at J, with 19 bases between. Per the germline V gene, CDR1 is DFQATT and CDR2 is SNEGSKA (reference sequence). The CDR3 is made up of 16 amino acids.

The chain joins TRBV30 to TRBJ2-3, with TRBD2 matching 8 bases. Losses at the gene ends were 5 bases for V and 2 bases for J; bases not matched to a gene: 3. The CDR3 sequence is 13 residues long. From germline, CDR1 is GTSNPN and CDR2 SVGIG (reference sequence). CDR3 loop: CAWAAGDTDTQYF. The CDR3 region has the DNA TGTGCCTGGGCAGCGGGGGACACAGATACGCAGTATTTT.

V usage is TRBV20-1 and J usage is TRBJ1-1; D is undetermined. Deletions cut 5 bases from V and 6 bases from J, with 10 bases between. Germline V gene data show CDR1 as DFQATT and CDR2 as SNEGSKA (reference sequence). This CDR3 has 11 amino acids. CDR3 DNA sequence: TGCAGTGCTTACCAGGACCCTGAAGCTTTCTTT. Its translation: CSAYQDPEAFF.

The sample holds many counts of this clonotype. Here the CDR3 reads CASMSGSREDTQYF. The CDR3 DNA follows: TGCGCCAGCATGTCAGGTTCCAGGGAAGATACGCAGTATTTT. This chain joins TRBV5-1 and TRBJ2-3, with D perhaps matching TRBD1 (5 bases). V was trimmed by 6 bases and J by 5 bases, leaving 16 bases between them. CDR3 length equals 14 residues. Looked up from germline, CDR1 is SGHRS and CDR2 is YFSETQ.

This clonotype was seen at least ten times. The chain joins TRBV7-2 to TRBJ2-7; no clear D. Trimming pared 1 base from V and 1 base from J, leaving 8 bases between. The CDR3 loop spans 14 amino acids. Germline assignment: CDR1 SGHTA and CDR2 FQGNSA. CDR3 protein: CASSLGGGSYEQYF. CDR3 sequence (DNA): TGTGCCAGCAGCTTAGGGGGTGGGTCCTACGAGCAGTACTTC.

This clonotype showed up many times. The V and J genes are TRBV11-2 and TRBJ2-5, with D possibly matching TRBD2 (6 bases). The V gene's germline CDR1 is SGHAT and CDR2 FQNNGV. The CDR3 covers 18 residues. With 4 bases removed from V and 1 base from J, the gap between germline ends came to 22 bases. DNA of the CDR3: TGTGCCAGCAGCTCTAGGGTCCGGAGCGGGTGGGCCCAAGAGACCCAGTACTTC. Protein sequence: CASSSRVRSGWAQETQYF.

As concerns this clonotype: Given a much more abundant clone one base away, this may be a read error. The rearrangement links TRBV5-1 to TRBJ2-7; 11 bases are a match to TRBD2. This CDR3 is built from 14 residues. Germline V lookup: CDR1 SGHRS, CDR2 YFSETQ. Trimming took 3 bases from V and 7 from J; bases not matched to a gene: 6. For the CDR3, the DNA is TGCGCCAGCAGCTCCCTAGCGGGAGGAAGGGAGCAGTACTTC. Residues: CASSSLAGGREQYF.

There are many counts of this clonotype. The rearrangement uses TRBV15 and TRBJ2-1; 7 positions agree with TRBD2. The junction had 3 bases not matched to a gene; V was cut back by 1 base and J by 0 bases. The CDR3 is 16 residues long. Germline loops: CDR1 LNHNV, CDR2 YYDKDF (reference sequence). CDR3 sequence: CATSRAGGSSYNEQFF. CDR3 DNA sequence: TGTGCCACCAGCAGAGCGGGAGGAAGCTCCTACAATGAGCAGTTCTTC. Based on the CDR3 plus reference TRBV15 and TRBJ2-1, the full variable domain is DAMVIQNPRYQVTQFGKPVTLSCSQTLNHNVMYWYQQKSSQAPKLLFHYYDKDFNNEADTPDNFQSRRPNTSFCFLDIRSPGLGDTAMYLCATSRAGGSSYNEQFFGPGTRLTVL.

With respect to this clonotype: Compared with germline, one end of the junction differs, possibly owing to a read error. This chain joins TRBV7-9 and TRBJ1-4; no clear D gene. Per germline, CDR1 SEHNR and CDR2 FQNEAQ (reference sequence). The length of the CDR3 is 14 residues. CDR3 nucleotides: TGTGCCAGCAGCATCACGCGGGGTAATGAAAGACTGTTTTTT. Residues: CASSITRGNERLFF.

The chain carries TRBV29-1 and TRBJ1-2, with a possible D match to TRBD1 (5 bases). V lost 8 bases, J lost 4 bases, and 11 bases lay in between. Germline-derived CDR1 and CDR2 are SQVTM and ANQGSEA. The CDR3 loop spans 11 amino acids. The chain's CDR3 is CSFRDGYGYTF. CDR3 in DNA: TGCAGCTTCCGGGACGGCTATGGCTACACCTTC.

This clonotype was picked up many times. The chain has TRBV5-1 and TRBJ1-2; the D is unclear. V was clipped by 4 bases and J by 3 bases, with 13 bases between them. Germline values: CDR1 SGHRS, CDR2 YFSETQ. The CDR3 has 14 amino acids. The CDR3 is CASSPAAPDYGYTF. DNA for the CDR3: TGCGCCAGCAGCCCCGCTGCTCCAGACTATGGCTACACCTTC.

As concerns this clonotype: At one of its ends the junction is not consistent with the germline gene, which may arise from a read error. CDR3 DNA: TGTGCCTGCAGCTCCGGACAGCTGTTATCCGACGCTTTCTTT. This codes for CACSSGQLLSDAFF. The V gene is TRBV12-3 or TRBV12-4, the J gene TRBJ1-1, with TRBD1 as a possible D gene (6 bases). There are 14 residues in the CDR3.

This clonotype was observed at least ten times. The CDR3, as DNA: TGTGCCAGCAGGGGATCGGATACGCAGTATTTT. Translation gives CASRGSDTQYF. The chain carries TRBV9 and TRBJ2-3; no clear D gene. Germline V gene lookup returns CDR1 SGDLS and CDR2 YYNGEE. Trimming removed 5 bases from V and 6 bases from J, with 7 bases in between. This CDR3 region has 11 residues.

This clonotype has a count of ten or more. The CDR3 bases are TGTGCCAGCAGTAGGAGGGGCGGCGGGCAGTACTTC. Encoded protein: CASSRRGGGQYF. The chain links TRBV27 to TRBJ2-7, with a tentative D call TRBD2 (6 bases). V was clipped by 5 bases and J by 9 bases, with 14 bases between them. The CDR3 spans 12 residues. Germline V gene data show CDR1 as MNHEY and CDR2 as SMNVEV (reference sequence).

Ten or more counts support this clonotype. The chain combines TRBV5-1 with TRBJ1-5; D not resolved. Germline V gene lookup returns CDR1 SGHRS and CDR2 YFSETQ. Trimming stripped 0 bases from V and 0 bases from J, with 7 bases between. This CDR3 has 15 amino acids. The CDR3 loop reads CASSLAAGSNQPQHF. DNA for the CDR3: TGCGCCAGCAGCTTGGCCGCAGGTAGCAATCAGCCCCAGCATTTT. The full variable domain, completed using reference TRBV5-1 and TRBJ1-5, is KAGVTQTPRYLIKTRGQQVTLSCSPISGHRSVSWYQQTPGQGLQFLFEYFSETQRNKGNFPGRFSGRQFSNSRSEMNVSTLELGDSALYLCASSLAAGSNQPQHFGDGTRLSIL.

This clonotype was found many times. The J gene is TRBJ2-3, the V gene TRBV20-1; 7 bases are shared with TRBD2. V gave up 3 bases and J gave up 2 bases; unmatched junction bases: 8. This CDR3 has 15 amino acids. Germline V gene data show CDR1 as DFQATT and CDR2 as SNEGSKA (reference sequence). The DNA for the CDR3 is TGCAGTGCTAGTACGGCTAGCGGATACACAGATACGCAGTATTTT. It specifies CSASTASGYTDTQYF.

This clonotype was seen many times. The chain links TRBV7-2 to TRBJ2-4; 8 bases fit TRBD2. Germline lookup yields CDR1 SGHTA and CDR2 FQGNSA. With V trimmed by 4 bases and J by 7 bases, 6 bases remained unmatched. The length of the CDR3 is 14 residues. The CDR3 DNA is TGTGCCAGCAGCTACGCCGGGGGGGTCAACATTCAGTACTTC. It yields the protein CASSYAGGVNIQYF.

V and J are TRBV19 and TRBJ2-5, with 10 positions matching TRBD2. The CDR3 is made up of 16 amino acids. Per germline, CDR1 LNHDA and CDR2 SQIVND (reference sequence). J gave up 0 bases and V 1 base, and 2 bases lay outside the gene matches. CDR3 sequence reads: CASSIGAGGHQETQYF. CDR3 in DNA: TGTGCCAGTAGTATAGGAGCGGGAGGGCACCAAGAGACCCAGTACTTC.

In its sample, this clonotype was seen many times. This CDR3 is CASSRNPAETQYF. CDR3 coding DNA: TGTGCCAGCAGCCGAAATCCGGCAGAGACCCAGTACTTC. V and J are TRBV27 and TRBJ2-5; D ambiguous. The germline gives CDR1 MNHEY, CDR2 SMNVEV (reference sequence). The CDR3 contains 13 residues. V was pared by 6 bases and J by 4 bases, with 12 bases between.

This clonotype was counted only a few times. V and J are TRBV6-5 and TRBJ2-6; TRBD1 is a possible D gene (6 bases). The ends were cut back, 6 bases at V and 2 bases at J, with 17 bases in the middle. Germline assignment: CDR1 MNHEY and CDR2 SVGAGI. The CDR3 sequence is 17 residues long. CDR3 in DNA: TGTGCCAGCAGACCTCCTCCAGGGGCCGCTGGGGCCAACGTCCTGACTTTC. Translation: CASRPPPGAAGANVLTF.